One T cell receptor (beta chain) is described in this entry. This sample stems from a study of cytomegalovirus exposure and HLA in healthy donors. This CDR3 contains 14 residues. Trimming removed 7 bases at V and 3 bases at J, with 16 bases between. CDR1 and CDR2 from the germline V gene are MDHEN and SYDVKM. Amplification used 60 Vbeta primers and 13 Jbeta primers. Method: immunoSEQ multiplex PCR; TCRdb's copy keeps in-frame clones and lacks some. Of about 260,000 clones listed, 84% are singletons. The chain employs TRBV28 and TRBJ2-7, with D maybe TRBD1 (5 bases). The sequence derives from a woman aged 40 to 55 in good health and CMV-seropositive. The sample was PBMCs. CDR3 region: CASIPVDRNYEQYF. The CDR3 DNA reads TGTGCCAGCATTCCAGTCGACAGAAACTACGAGCAGTACTTC.